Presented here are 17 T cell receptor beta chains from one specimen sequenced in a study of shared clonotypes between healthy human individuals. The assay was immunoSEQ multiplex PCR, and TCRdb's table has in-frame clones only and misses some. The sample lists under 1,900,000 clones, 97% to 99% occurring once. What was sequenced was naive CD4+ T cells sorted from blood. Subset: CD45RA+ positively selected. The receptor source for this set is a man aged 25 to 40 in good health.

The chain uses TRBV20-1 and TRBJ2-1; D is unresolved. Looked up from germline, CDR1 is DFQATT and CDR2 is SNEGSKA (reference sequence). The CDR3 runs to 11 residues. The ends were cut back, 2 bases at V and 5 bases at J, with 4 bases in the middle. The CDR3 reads CSARHHNEQFF. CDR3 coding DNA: TGCAGTGCTAGACACCACAATGAGCAGTTCTTC.

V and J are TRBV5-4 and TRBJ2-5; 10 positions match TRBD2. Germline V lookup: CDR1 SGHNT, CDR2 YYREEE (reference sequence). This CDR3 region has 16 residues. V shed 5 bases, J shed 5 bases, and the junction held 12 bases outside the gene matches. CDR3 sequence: CASSRLVAGGRETQYF. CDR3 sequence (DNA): TGTGCCAGCAGTCGCCTGGTAGCGGGAGGTAGGGAGACCCAGTACTTC.

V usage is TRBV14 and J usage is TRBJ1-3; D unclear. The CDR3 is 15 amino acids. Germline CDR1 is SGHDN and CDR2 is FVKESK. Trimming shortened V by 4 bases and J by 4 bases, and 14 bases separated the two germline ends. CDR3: CASSPRTVLGNTIYF. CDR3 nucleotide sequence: TGTGCCAGCAGCCCACGGACGGTTCTGGGAAACACCATATATTTT. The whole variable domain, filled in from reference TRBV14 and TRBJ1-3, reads EAGVTQFPSHSVIEKGQTVTLRCDPISGHDNLYWYRRVMGKEIKFLLHFVKESKQDESGMPNNRFLAERTGGTYSTLKVQPAELEDSGVYFCASSPRTVLGNTIYFGEGSWLTVV.

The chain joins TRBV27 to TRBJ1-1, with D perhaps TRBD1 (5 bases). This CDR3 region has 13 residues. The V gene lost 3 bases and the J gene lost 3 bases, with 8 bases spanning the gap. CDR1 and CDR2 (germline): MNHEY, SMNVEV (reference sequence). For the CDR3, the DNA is TGTGCCAGCAGTTTTGGGGCCGACACTGAAGCTTTCTTT. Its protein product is CASSFGADTEAFF.

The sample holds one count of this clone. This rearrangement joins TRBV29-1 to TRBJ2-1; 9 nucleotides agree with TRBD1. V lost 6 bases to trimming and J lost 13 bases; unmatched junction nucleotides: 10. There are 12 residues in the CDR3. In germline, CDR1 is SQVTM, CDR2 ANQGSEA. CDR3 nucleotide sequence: TGCAGCGTAGAACAGGGGGCGGGTGGCCAGTTCTTC. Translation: CSVEQGAGGQFF.

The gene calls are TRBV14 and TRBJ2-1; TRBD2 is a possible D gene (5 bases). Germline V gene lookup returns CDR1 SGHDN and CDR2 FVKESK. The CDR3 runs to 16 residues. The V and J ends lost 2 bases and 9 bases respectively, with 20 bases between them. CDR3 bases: TGTGCCAGCAGCCAAAACCGCCAACTAGACACCAGTGAGCAGTTCTTC. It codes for CASSQNRQLDTSEQFF.

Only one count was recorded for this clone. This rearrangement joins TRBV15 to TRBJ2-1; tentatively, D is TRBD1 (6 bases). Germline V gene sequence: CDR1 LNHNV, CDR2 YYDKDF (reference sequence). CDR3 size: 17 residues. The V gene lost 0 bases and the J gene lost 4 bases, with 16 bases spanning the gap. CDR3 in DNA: TGTGCCACCAGCAGAGATTCTCACCGGGACAAGTACAATGAGCAGTTCTTC. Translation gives CATSRDSHRDKYNEQFF.

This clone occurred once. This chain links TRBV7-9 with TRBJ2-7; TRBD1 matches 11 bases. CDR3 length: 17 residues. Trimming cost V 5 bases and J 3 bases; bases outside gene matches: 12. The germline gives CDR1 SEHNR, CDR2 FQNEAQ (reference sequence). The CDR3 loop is CASSLILAGTGGYEQYF. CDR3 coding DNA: TGTGCCAGCAGCCTGATACTCGCCGGGACAGGGGGCTACGAGCAGTACTTC.

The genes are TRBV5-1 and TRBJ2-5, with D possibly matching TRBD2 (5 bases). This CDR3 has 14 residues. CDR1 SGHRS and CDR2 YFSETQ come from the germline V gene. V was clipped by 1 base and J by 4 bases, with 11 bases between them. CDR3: CASSLRGLVETQYF. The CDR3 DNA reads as TGCGCCAGCAGCTTGCGAGGGTTGGTAGAGACCCAGTACTTC.

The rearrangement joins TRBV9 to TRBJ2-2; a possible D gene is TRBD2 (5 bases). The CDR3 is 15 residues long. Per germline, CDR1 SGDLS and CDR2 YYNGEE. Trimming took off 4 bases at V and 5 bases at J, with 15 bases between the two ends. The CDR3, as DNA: TGTGCCAGCAGCCACGGAGCGGACGGGACCGGGGAGCTGTTTTTT. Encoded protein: CASSHGADGTGELFF.

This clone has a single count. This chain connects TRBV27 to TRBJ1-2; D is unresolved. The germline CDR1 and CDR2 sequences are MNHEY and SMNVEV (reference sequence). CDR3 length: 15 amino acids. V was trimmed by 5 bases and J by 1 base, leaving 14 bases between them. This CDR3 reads CASSRSSGGNYGYTF. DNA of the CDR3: TGTGCCAGCAGTCGTTCTTCTGGAGGTAACTATGGCTACACCTTC.

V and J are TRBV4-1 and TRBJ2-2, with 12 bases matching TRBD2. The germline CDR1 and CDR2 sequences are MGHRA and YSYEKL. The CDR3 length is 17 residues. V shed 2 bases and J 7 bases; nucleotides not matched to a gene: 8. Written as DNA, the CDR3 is TGCGCCAGCAGCCAATTCCCCCTAGCGGGAGGGGGCGGGGAGCTGTTTTTT. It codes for CASSQFPLAGGGGELFF.

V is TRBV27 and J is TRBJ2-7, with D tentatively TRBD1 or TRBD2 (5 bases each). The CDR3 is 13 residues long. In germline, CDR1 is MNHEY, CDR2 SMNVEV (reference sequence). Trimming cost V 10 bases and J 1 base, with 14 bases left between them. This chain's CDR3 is CANPRDGSYEQYF. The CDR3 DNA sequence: TGTGCCAACCCCCGGGACGGATCCTACGAGCAGTACTTC.

CDR3 coding DNA: TGTGCCAGCAGCGTAGAGCCACAAGGACAGGGCCACTCCTACGAGCAGTACTTC. Encoded protein: CASSVEPQGQGHSYEQYF. V gene TRBV9 combines with J gene TRBJ2-5; 8 bases match TRBD1. The closer fit of TRBJ2-7 to the DNA end suggests the J call may be wrong. Germline V gene data show CDR1 as SGDLS and CDR2 as YYNGEE. There are 18 residues in the CDR3.

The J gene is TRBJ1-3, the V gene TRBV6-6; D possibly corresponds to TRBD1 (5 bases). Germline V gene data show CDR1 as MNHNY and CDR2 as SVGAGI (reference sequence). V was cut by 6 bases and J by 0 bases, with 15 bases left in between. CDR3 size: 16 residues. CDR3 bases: TGTGCCAGCAGCCCGACGGGCGGGGCCTCTGGAAACACCATATATTTT. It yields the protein CASSPTGGASGNTIYF.

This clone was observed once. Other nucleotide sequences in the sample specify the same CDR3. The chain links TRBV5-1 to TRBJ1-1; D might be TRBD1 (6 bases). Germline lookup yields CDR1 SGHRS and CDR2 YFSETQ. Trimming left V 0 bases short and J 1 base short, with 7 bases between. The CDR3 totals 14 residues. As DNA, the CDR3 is TGCGCCAGCAGCTTGGTGGGACAGAACACTGAAGCTTTCTTT. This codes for CASSLVGQNTEAFF.

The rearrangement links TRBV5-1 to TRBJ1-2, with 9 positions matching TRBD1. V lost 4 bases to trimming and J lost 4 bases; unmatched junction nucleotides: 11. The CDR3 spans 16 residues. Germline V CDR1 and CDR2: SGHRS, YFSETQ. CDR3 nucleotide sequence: TGCGCCAGCAGCCTCTACAGGGGGCGCTTTTTCTATGGCTACACCTTC. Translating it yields CASSLYRGRFFYGYTF.